Described below is a single T cell receptor (beta chain) sequence and its context. The sample originates from a study of monozygotic twins with inflammatory bowel disease. TCRdb re-called the 5' RACE reads and gives one entry per CDR3 protein, without DNA. Its clone listing holds 110,000 or so distinct CDR3 sequences. Without any T cell sorting, total RNA was isolated from whole blood. CDR3 length equals 17 residues. CDR1 is SGHVS and CDR2 is FQNEAQ in the germline V gene. The source of this sequence is a human donor with ulcerative colitis or Crohn's disease, or a healthy co-twin of an affected twin (not recorded which). The V call is TRBV7-8, the J call TRBJ2-1; TCRdb proposes TRBD2, but this gene call is untestable without DNA. Material for sequencing was blood. CDR3: CASSSTSGESSYNEQFF.